This T cell receptor beta chain was profiled in a study of blood T cell repertoires in COVID-19. Overall study: Acute-phase and convalescent COVID-19 samples originated in the United States, Italy and Spain. T cells, B-cell-depleted T cells, or PBMCs provided the cDNA or gDNA that served as material.

In the original analysis: The assay estimated nucleated cells by amplifying reference gene primers. Assay used: immunoSEQ multiplex PCR; TCRdb lists only in-frame clones, some missing. That table furnishes V, J and clone size, whereas the DNA furnished D and trimming. The data contain around 55,000 clones, 75% to 95% of them seen just once; the ten biggest clones take up roughly an eighth. Germline assignment: CDR1 MNHEY and CDR2 SVGAGI. V shed 7 bases and J shed 2 bases, with 12 bases lying between them. CDR3 length: 14 residues. The chain uses TRBV6-5 and TRBJ2-1, with D possibly TRBD2 on 6 matching bases. Sequencing was performed on peripheral blood. This TCR was recovered from a human donor with active COVID-19. The donor label of this sample is uncertain. CDR3 sequence: CASTRDWAYNEQFF. The DNA for the CDR3 is TGTGCCAGCACCCGGGACTGGGCCTACAATGAGCAGTTCTTC.